One TCR beta chain is described in this entry. The sample originates from a study of blood T cell repertoires in COVID-19. Per the germline V gene, CDR1 is KGHDR and CDR2 is SFDVKD. V dropped 3 bases and J dropped 4 bases, with 5 bases sitting between them. The CDR3 is 12 residues long. As processed by the authors: Amplification from reference gene primers served as the basis for estimated nucleated cell counts. Clones were sequenced by immunoSEQ multiplex PCR, and TCRdb holds only the in-frame ones, with some missing. V and J calls and clone size are given by that table; D and trimming were obtained from the DNA. Found here are about 260,000 clones, approximately 89% of them singletons; the top ten hold 10%. Enrolment of Seattle patients took place during active infection, and they were followed longitudinally.

The sequencing input was peripheral blood. The V call is TRBV24-1, the J call TRBJ1-2; no clear D gene. This receptor was taken from a woman in her 70s with COVID-19, enrolled during active disease. The CDR3 region has the DNA TGTGCCACCAGTGATCGCAGCTATGGCTACACCTTC. Its protein is CATSDRSYGYTF.